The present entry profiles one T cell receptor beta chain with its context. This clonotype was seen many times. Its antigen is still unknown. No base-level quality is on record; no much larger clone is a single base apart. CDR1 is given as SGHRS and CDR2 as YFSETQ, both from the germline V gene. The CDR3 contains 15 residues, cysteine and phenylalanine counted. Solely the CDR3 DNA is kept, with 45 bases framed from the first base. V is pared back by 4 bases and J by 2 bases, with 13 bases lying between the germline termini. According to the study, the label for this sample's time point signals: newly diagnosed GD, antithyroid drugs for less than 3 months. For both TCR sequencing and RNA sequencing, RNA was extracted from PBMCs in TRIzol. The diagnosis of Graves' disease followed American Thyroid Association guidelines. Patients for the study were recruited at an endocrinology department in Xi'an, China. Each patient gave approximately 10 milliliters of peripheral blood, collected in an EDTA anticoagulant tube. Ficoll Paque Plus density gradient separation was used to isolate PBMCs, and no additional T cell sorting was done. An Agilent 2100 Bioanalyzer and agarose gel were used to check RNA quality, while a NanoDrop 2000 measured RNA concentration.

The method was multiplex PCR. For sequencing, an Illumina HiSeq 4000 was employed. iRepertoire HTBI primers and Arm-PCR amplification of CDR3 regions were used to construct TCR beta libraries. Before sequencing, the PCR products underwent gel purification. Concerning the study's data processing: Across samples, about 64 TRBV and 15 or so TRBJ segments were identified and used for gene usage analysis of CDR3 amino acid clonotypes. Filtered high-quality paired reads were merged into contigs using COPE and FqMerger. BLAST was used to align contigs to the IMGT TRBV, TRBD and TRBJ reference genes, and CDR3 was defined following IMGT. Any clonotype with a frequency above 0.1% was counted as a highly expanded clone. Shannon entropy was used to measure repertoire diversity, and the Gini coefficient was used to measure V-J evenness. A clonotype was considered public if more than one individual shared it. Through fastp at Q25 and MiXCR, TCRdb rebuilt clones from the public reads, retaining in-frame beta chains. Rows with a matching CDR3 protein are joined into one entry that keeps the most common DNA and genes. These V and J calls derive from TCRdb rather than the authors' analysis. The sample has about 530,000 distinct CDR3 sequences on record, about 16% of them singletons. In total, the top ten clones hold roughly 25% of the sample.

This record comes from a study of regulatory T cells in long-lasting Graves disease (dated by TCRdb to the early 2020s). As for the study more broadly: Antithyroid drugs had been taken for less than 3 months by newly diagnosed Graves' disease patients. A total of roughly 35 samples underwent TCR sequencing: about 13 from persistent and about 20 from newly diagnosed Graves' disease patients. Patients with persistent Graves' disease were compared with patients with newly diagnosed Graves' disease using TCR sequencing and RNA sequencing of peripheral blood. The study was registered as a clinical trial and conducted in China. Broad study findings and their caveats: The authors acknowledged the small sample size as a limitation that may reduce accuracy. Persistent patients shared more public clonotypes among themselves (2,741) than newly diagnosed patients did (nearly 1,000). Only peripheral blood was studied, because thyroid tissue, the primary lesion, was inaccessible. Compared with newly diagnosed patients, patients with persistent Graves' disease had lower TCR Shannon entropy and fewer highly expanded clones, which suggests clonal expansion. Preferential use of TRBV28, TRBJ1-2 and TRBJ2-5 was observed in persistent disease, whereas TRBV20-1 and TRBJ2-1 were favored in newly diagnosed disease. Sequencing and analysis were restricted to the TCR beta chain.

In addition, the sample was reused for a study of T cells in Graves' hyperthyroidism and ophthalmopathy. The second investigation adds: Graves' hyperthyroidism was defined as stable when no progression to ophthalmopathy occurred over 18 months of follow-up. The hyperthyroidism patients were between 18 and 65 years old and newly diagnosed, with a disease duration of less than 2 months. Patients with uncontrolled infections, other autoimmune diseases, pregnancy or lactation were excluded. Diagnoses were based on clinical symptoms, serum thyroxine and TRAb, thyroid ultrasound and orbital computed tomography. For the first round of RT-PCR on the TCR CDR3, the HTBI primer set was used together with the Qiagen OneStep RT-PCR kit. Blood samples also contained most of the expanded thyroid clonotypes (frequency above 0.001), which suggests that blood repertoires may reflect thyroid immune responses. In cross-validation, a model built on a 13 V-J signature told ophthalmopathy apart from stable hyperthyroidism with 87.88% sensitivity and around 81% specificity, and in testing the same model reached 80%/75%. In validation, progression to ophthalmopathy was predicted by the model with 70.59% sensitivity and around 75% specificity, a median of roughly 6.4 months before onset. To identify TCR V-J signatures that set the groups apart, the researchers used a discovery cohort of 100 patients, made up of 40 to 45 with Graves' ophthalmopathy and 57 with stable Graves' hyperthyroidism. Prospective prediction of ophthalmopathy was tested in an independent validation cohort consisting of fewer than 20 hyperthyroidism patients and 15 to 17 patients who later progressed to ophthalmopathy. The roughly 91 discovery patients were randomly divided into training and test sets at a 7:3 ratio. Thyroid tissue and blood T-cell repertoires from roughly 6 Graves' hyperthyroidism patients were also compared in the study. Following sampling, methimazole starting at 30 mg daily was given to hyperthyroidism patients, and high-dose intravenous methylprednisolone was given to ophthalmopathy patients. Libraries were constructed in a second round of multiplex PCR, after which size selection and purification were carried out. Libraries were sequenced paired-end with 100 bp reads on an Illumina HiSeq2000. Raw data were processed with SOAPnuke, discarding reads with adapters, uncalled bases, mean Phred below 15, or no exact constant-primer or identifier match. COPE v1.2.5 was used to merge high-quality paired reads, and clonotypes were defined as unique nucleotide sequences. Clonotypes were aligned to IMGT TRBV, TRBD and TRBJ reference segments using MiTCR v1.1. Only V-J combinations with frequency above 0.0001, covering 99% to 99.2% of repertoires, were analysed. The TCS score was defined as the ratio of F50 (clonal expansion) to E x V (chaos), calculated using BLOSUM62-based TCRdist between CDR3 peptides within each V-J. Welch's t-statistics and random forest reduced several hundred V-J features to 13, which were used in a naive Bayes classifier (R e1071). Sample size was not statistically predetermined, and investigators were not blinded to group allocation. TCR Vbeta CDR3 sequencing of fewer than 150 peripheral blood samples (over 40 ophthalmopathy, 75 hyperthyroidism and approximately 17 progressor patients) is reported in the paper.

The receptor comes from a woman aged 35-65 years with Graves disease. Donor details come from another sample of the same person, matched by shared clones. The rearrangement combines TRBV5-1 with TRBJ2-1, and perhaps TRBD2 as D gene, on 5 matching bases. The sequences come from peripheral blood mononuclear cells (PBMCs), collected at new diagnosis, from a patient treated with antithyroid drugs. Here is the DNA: TGCGCCAGCAGCCCCTCGGGGTCGGCCTACAATGAGCAGTTCTTC. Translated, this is CASSPSGSAYNEQFF.